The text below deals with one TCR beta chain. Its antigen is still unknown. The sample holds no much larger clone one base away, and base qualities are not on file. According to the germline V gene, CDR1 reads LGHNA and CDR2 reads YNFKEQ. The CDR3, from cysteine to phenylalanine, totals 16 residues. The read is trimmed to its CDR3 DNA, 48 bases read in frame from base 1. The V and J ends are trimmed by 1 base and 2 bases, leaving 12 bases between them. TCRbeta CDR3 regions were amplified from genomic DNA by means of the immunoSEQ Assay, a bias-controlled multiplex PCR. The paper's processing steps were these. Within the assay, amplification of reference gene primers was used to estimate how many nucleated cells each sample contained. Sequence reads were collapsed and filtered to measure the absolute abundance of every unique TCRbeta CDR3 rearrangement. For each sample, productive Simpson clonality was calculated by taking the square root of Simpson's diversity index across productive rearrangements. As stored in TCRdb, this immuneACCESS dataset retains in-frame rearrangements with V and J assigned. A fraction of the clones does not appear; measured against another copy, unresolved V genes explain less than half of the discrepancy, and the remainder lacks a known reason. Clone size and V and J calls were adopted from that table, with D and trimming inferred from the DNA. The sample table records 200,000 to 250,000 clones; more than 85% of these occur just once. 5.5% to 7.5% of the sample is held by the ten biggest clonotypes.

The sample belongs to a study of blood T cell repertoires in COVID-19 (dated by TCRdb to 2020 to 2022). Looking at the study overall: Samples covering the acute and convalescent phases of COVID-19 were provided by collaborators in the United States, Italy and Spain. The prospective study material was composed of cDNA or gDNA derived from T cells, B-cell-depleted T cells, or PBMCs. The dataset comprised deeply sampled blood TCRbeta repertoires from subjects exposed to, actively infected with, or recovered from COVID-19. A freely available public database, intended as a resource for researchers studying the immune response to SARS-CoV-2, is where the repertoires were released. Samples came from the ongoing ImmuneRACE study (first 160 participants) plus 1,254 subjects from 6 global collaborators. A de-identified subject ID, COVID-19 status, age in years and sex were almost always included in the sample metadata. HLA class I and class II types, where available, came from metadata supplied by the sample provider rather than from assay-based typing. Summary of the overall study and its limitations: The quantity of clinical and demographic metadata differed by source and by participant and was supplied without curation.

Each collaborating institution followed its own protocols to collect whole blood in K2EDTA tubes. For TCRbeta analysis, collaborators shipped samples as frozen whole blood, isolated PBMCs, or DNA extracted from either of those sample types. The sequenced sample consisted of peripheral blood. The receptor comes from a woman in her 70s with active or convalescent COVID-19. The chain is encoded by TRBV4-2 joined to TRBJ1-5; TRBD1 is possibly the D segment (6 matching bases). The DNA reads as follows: TGTGCCAGCAGCCAAGTAGGGGGGGCAGGCAATCAGCCCCAGCATTTT. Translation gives CASSQVGGAGNQPQHF.